This T cell receptor beta chain was profiled in a study of technical replicates of blood from four donors. The CDR3 spans 17 residues. V shed 4 bases and J 0 bases; nucleotides not matched to a gene: 12. CDR1 and CDR2 (germline): SGHRS, YFSETQ. This clone came up once. The table came from immunoSEQ multiplex PCR; TCRdb's copy has only in-frame clones and leaves some out. The table records about 68,000 clones, 95% to 97% of them present only once. Source material: T cells isolated from PBMCs. This clonotype originated in a human donor in good health. V gene TRBV5-1 combines with J gene TRBJ1-1, with 7 bases matching TRBD1. The CDR3 protein is CASSRQGTAFMNTEAFF. CDR3 nucleotide sequence: TGCGCCAGCAGCCGACAGGGAACGGCCTTTATGAACACTGAAGCTTTCTTT.